One sample yielded the 32 T cell receptor beta chains listed below, sequenced in a study of cytotoxic CD8 clonotypes in ibrutinib-treated CLL. Sequenced by immunoSEQ multiplex PCR; TCRdb stores in-frame clones only, minus some. In the table there are a few hundred thousand clones, 80% of which are singletons. The sample here was PBMCs, taken before ibrutinib treatment. These receptors were collected from a human donor with chronic lymphocytic leukemia.

The chain couples TRBV15 to TRBJ1-2, with D tentatively TRBD1 (6 bases). CDR3 size: 16 residues. Germline V gene data show CDR1 as LNHNV and CDR2 as YYDKDF (reference sequence). Deletions cut 1 base from V and 3 bases from J, with 15 bases between. CDR3 region: CATSRVGGGQHYGYTF. DNA of the CDR3: TGTGCCACCAGCAGAGTTGGCGGGGGACAACACTATGGCTACACCTTC.

The genes are TRBV6-5 and TRBJ2-7; the match to TRBD2 covers 11 bases. The CDR3 extends over 14 amino acids. V dropped 5 bases and J dropped 0; count of bases not matched to a gene: 0. From germline, CDR1 is MNHEY and CDR2 SVGAGI. CDR3 nucleotides: TGTGCCAGCAGTGGGACTAGCGGCTCCTACGAGCAGTACTTC. It is translated as CASSGTSGSYEQYF.

The chain joins TRBV27 to TRBJ2-1; D possibly corresponds to TRBD2 (6 bases). The germline V and J ends were trimmed by 7 bases and 5 bases, with 18 bases remaining between them. The germline gives CDR1 MNHEY, CDR2 SMNVEV (reference sequence). The CDR3 covers 15 residues. The CDR3 DNA sequence: TGTGCCAGCAAACTCCTAGCGAGCTACCACAATGAGCAGTTCTTC. Its translation is CASKLLASYHNEQFF.

This clone turned up a few times. The chain joins TRBV15 to TRBJ1-2, with D unclear. This CDR3 comprises 12 residues. CDR1 and CDR2 from the germline V gene are LNHNV and YYDKDF (reference sequence). V was clipped by 6 bases and J by 11 bases, with 16 bases between them. CDR3 loop: CATSLDFHRYTF. The DNA of the CDR3 is TGTGCCACCAGTCTGGACTTCCATCGGTACACCTTC.

This clone was counted only a few times. The chain is built from TRBV30 and TRBJ2-1; TRBD2 aligns across 7 bases. V lost 4 bases and J lost 11; bases outside the gene matches: 5. Per the germline V gene, CDR1 is GTSNPN and CDR2 is SVGIG (reference sequence). This CDR3 contains 11 residues. The CDR3 protein is CAWIRREQQFF. CDR3 in DNA: TGTGCCTGGATCAGGCGGGAGCAGCAGTTCTTC.

The chain links TRBV5-1 to TRBJ2-1; the match to TRBD2 covers 10 bases. The CDR3 extends over 14 amino acids. The trim removed 0 bases at V and 12 bases at J, leaving 6 bases unmatched. CDR1 is SGHRS, CDR2 YFSETQ, per germline. Here the CDR3 reads CASSLVASGSGQFF. DNA of the CDR3: TGCGCCAGCAGCTTGGTGGCTAGCGGGAGCGGGCAGTTCTTC.

The rearrangement joins TRBV7-9 to TRBJ2-1; TRBD1 is a possible D gene (5 bases). Trimming left V 5 bases short and J 8 bases short, with 13 bases between. The CDR3 spans 13 residues. Per the germline V gene, CDR1 is SEHNR and CDR2 is FQNEAQ (reference sequence). Here the CDR3 reads CASSPNRMDEQFF. Written as DNA, the CDR3 is TGTGCCAGCAGCCCAAACAGGATGGATGAGCAGTTCTTC.

The V gene is TRBV11-1, the J gene TRBJ1-2; TRBD1 aligns across 7 bases. Germline CDR1 reads SGHAT; CDR2 reads FQDESV (reference sequence). After removal of 1 base from V and 7 bases from J, the junction contained 3 bases not matched to a gene. CDR3 size: 13 residues. As DNA, the CDR3 is TGTGCCAGCAGCTTAGAGAGGACAGGTGGCTACACCTTC. Its protein product is CASSLERTGGYTF.

This clone was seen just once. The J gene is TRBJ2-1, the V gene TRBV30, with D uncertain. Trimming took 1 base from V and 4 from J, leaving 11 bases between them. CDR3 length: 14 amino acids. Germline CDR1 is GTSNPN and CDR2 is SVGIG (reference sequence). For the CDR3, the DNA is TGTGCCTGGAGTGCGTCAAGGGCGTACAATGAGCAGTTCTTC. Its translation: CAWSASRAYNEQFF.

The rearrangement links TRBV27 to TRBJ2-7; perhaps TRBD1 as D (7 bases). Trimming removed 8 bases at V and 5 bases at J, with 16 bases between. The CDR3 extends over 13 amino acids. Germline V lookup: CDR1 MNHEY, CDR2 SMNVEV (reference sequence). In nucleotides, the CDR3 is TGTGCCAGCTCCGGGGGACAGATCGACGAGCAGTACTTC. Translating gives CASSGGQIDEQYF.

The chain is built from TRBV5-1 and TRBJ2-7; D remains unclear. V was cut by 1 base and J by 2 bases, with 13 bases left in between. Germline values: CDR1 SGHRS, CDR2 YFSETQ. The CDR3 is 15 residues long. Here the CDR3 DNA reads TGCGCCAGCAGCTTGACGACTGCTTCCCCCTACGAGCAGTACTTC. It translates to CASSLTTASPYEQYF.

V gene TRBV7-2 combines with J gene TRBJ2-5, with 9 bases lining up with TRBD1. CDR1 and CDR2 from the germline V gene are SGHTA and FQGNSA. This CDR3 has 14 amino acids. Losses at the gene ends were 5 bases for V and 9 bases for J; bases not matched to a gene: 10. CDR3 in amino acids: CASSPGTGTRPQYF. As DNA, the CDR3 is TGTGCCAGCAGCCCAGGGACAGGGACGCGTCCCCAGTACTTC.

The chain has TRBV27 and TRBJ2-7; D is uncertain. CDR1 MNHEY and CDR2 SMNVEV come from the germline V gene (reference sequence). Trimming left V 6 bases short and J 5 bases short, with 17 bases between. The CDR3 contains 14 residues. This chain's CDR3 is CASSPSGTLHEQYF. For the CDR3, the DNA is TGTGCCAGCAGCCCCTCGGGTACCTTGCACGAGCAGTACTTC.

V and J are TRBV7-9 and TRBJ2-1, with 11 bases lining up with TRBD2. Trimming at V came to 8 bases and at J to 1 base, leaving 1 base not matched to a gene. Looked up from germline, CDR1 is SEHNR and CDR2 is FQNEAQ (reference sequence). This CDR3 contains 14 residues. CDR3 sequence: CASGTSGSYNEQFF. CDR3 DNA: TGTGCCAGCGGGACTAGCGGATCCTACAATGAGCAGTTCTTC.

This clone appeared a few times. The chain links TRBV7-2 to TRBJ2-1; maybe TRBD2 (6 bases). The CDR3 length is 15 residues. The V gene's germline CDR1 is SGHTA and CDR2 FQGNSA. With 3 bases removed from V and 6 bases from J, the gap between germline ends came to 15 bases. In DNA, the CDR3 is TGTGCCAGCAGCTTGTTCATAGCGCGGGGCAATGAGCAGTTCTTC. It translates to CASSLFIARGNEQFF.

The chain uses TRBV18 and TRBJ2-7, with D perhaps given as TRBD1 or TRBD2 (5 bases each). Trimming stripped 4 bases from V and 6 bases from J, with 19 bases between. The germline V gene encodes CDR1 KGHSH and CDR2 LQKENI. The CDR3 contains 15 residues. The CDR3 nucleotides are TGTGCCAGCTCACTCAGGGACGCTGGTGGGAGCGAGCAGTACTTC. Encoded protein: CASSLRDAGGSEQYF.

V gene TRBV27 combines with J gene TRBJ1-1, with a weak D call TRBD1 (5 bases). The V end lost 2 bases, the J end lost 4 bases, and 14 bases lay between the germline ends. The germline V gene encodes CDR1 MNHEY and CDR2 SMNVEV (reference sequence). This CDR3 region has 15 residues. The CDR3 coding sequence is TGTGCCAGCAGTTTAAGCTTGATGGGGGGCACTGAAGCTTTCTTT. This codes for CASSLSLMGGTEAFF.

The gene calls are TRBV6-1 and TRBJ1-1; D is unclear. With 8 bases removed from V and 9 bases from J, the gap between germline ends came to 4 bases. CDR1 MNHNS and CDR2 SASEGT come from the germline V gene. The CDR3 has 8 amino acids. The CDR3 DNA follows: TGTGCCAGCGGTAAAGCTTTCTTT. Translation: CASGKAFF.

This clone has only a few counts. V usage is TRBV6-5 and J usage is TRBJ1-2; the D is unclear. V was shortened by 8 bases and J by 9 bases, with 16 bases between the two germline ends. Germline CDR1 MNHEY, CDR2 SVGAGI. CDR3 size: 12 residues. CDR3: CASLHRGSSYTF. As DNA, the CDR3 is TGTGCCAGCCTCCACCGGGGATCCAGCTACACCTTC.

This clone has more than one count but fewer than ten. The chain recombines TRBV28 with TRBJ2-1; D is tentatively TRBD1 or TRBD2 (6 bases each). The CDR3 covers 12 residues. Germline V gives CDR1 MDHEN, CDR2 SYDVKM. Trimming cost V 11 bases and J 11 bases, with 19 bases left between them. The DNA for the CDR3 is TGTGCCTCGGGGGACACCTTTACTCAGCAGTTCTTC. Its protein product is CASGDTFTQQFF.

The CDR3: CASSDITFSQPQHF. The CDR3 DNA is TGTGCCAGCAGTGATATTACATTCAGTCAGCCCCAGCATTTT. The chain links TRBV2 to TRBJ1-5, with no clear D. This CDR3 region has 14 residues. The germline CDR1 and CDR2 sequences are SNHLY and FYNNEI. V was pared by 3 bases and J by 6 bases, with 12 bases between.

The chain carries TRBV5-4 and TRBJ2-5; D ambiguous. This CDR3 spans 15 amino acids. Looked up from germline, CDR1 is SGHNT and CDR2 is YYREEE (reference sequence). V lost 3 bases and J lost 2, with 14 bases in between. DNA of the CDR3: TGTGCCAGCAGCTCGATCGGTGATACGCAAGAGACCCAGTACTTC. Translated, it gives CASSSIGDTQETQYF.

The chain has TRBV28 and TRBJ2-7; the D gene is possibly TRBD1 (6 bases). The CDR3 is made up of 18 amino acids. CDR1 and CDR2 (germline): MDHEN, SYDVKM. V was trimmed by 5 bases and J by 4 bases, leaving 27 bases between them. CDR3 coding DNA: TGTGCCAGCAGTCATATATGGAGGCCGGGACATCGAGTATACGAGCAGTACTTC. It specifies CASSHIWRPGHRVYEQYF.

The chain combines TRBV5-4 with TRBJ2-3, with TRBD2 identical over 12 bases. The V gene's germline CDR1 is SGHNT and CDR2 YYREEE (reference sequence). The V segment lost 3 bases and the J segment 3 bases; nucleotides outside the gene matches: 11. CDR3 length equals 18 residues. The CDR3 nucleotides read TGTGCCAGCAGCTCCGGACTAGCGGGGCTTAGCAGAACAGATACGCAGTATTTT. Its protein product is CASSSGLAGLSRTDTQYF. The full variable domain, completed using reference TRBV5-4 and TRBJ2-3, is ETGVTQSPTHLIKTRGQQVTLRCSSQSGHNTVSWYQQALGQGPQFIFQYYREEENGRGNFPPRFSGLQFPNYSSELNVNALELDDSALYLCASSSGLAGLSRTDTQYFGPGTRLTVL.

The chain carries TRBV6-1 and TRBJ2-7; D could derive from TRBD1 or TRBD2 (5 bases each). The CDR3 is made up of 15 amino acids. The germline V and J ends were trimmed by 1 base and 3 bases, with 13 bases remaining between them. CDR1 and CDR2 from the germline V gene are MNHNS and SASEGT. The CDR3 reads CASSEGGARHYEQYF. CDR3 sequence (DNA): TGTGCCAGCAGTGAAGGAGGGGCCCGCCACTACGAGCAGTACTTC.

The chain employs TRBV5-4 and TRBJ1-5; no reliable D call. Trimming cost V 0 bases and J 5 bases, with 9 bases left between them. From germline, CDR1 is SGHNT and CDR2 YYREEE (reference sequence). The CDR3 extends over 14 amino acids. CDR3 protein: CASSLENGDQPQHF. As DNA, the CDR3 is TGTGCCAGCAGCTTGGAAAATGGGGATCAGCCCCAGCATTTT.

This clone was counted between two and nine times. The rearrangement links TRBV4-1 to TRBJ1-2; no reliable D call. The V end was cut by 1 base, the J end by 4 bases, with 10 bases between. CDR1 is MGHRA and CDR2 is YSYEKL in the germline V gene. The CDR3 totals 14 residues. CDR3 sequence reads: CASSQVADRYGYTF. Here the CDR3 DNA reads TGCGCCAGCAGCCAAGTGGCAGACCGCTATGGCTACACCTTC.

This clone was observed a handful of times. The chain carries TRBV30 and TRBJ1-2, with D uncertain. V lost 2 bases to trimming and J lost 4 bases, with 8 bases between them. The CDR3 is 12 amino acids. From germline, CDR1 is GTSNPN and CDR2 SVGIG (reference sequence). Here the CDR3 reads CAWSRTAYGYTF. In DNA form, the CDR3 reads TGTGCCTGGAGTCGGACGGCCTATGGCTACACCTTC.

V usage is TRBV6-1 and J usage is TRBJ2-7, with D uncertain. V was cut by 3 bases and J by 3 bases, with 3 bases left in between. Per the germline V gene, CDR1 is MNHNS and CDR2 is SASEGT. This CDR3 contains 11 residues. This CDR3 is CASSDYYEQYF. Here the CDR3 DNA reads TGTGCCAGCAGTGACTACTACGAGCAGTACTTC.

The V gene is TRBV28, the J gene TRBJ1-3; TRBD1 matches at 7 bases. Germline V gene data show CDR1 as MDHEN and CDR2 as SYDVKM. With V trimmed by 7 bases and J by 0 bases, 6 bases remained unmatched. There are 15 residues in the CDR3. The CDR3 is CASNRGQASGNTIYF. CDR3 sequence (DNA): TGTGCCAGCAACCGTGGACAGGCCTCTGGAAACACCATATATTTT.

The J gene is TRBJ2-6, the V gene TRBV7-8, with D possibly TRBD2 on 5 matching bases. Germline V gives CDR1 SGHVS, CDR2 FQNEAQ. This CDR3 has 15 residues. V was clipped by 5 bases and J by 6 bases, with 14 bases between them. CDR3 sequence (DNA): TGTGCCAGCAGCCATAGGCGGGTTGAGGCCAACGTCCTGACTTTC. Amino acid sequence: CASSHRRVEANVLTF.

The gene calls are TRBV19 and TRBJ1-1; 10 bases agree with TRBD1. The CDR3 loop spans 16 amino acids. Germline CDR1 is LNHDA and CDR2 is SQIVND (reference sequence). J gave up 0 bases and V 4 bases, and 5 bases lay outside the gene matches. The CDR3, as DNA: TGTGCCAGTAGTAGAGACAGGGGGCCCATGAACACTGAAGCTTTCTTT. The encoded protein is CASSRDRGPMNTEAFF.